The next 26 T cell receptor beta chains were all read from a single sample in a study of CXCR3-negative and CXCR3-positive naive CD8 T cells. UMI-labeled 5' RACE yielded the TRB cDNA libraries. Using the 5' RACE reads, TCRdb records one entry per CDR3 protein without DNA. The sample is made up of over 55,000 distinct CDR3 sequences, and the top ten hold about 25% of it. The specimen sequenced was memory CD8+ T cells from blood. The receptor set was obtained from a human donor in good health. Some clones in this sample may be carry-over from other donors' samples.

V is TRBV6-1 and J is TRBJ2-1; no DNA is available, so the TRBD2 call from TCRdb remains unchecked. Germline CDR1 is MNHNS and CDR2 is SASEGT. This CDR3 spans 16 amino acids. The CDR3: CASSGWDSLSSNEQFF.

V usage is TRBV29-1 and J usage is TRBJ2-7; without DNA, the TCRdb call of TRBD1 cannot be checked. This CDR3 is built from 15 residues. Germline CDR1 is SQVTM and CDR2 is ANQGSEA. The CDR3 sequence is CSAKIVTVSSYEQYF.

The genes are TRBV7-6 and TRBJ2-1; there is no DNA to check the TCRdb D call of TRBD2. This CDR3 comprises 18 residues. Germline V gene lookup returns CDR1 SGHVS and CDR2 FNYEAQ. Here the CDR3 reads CASSLAFIGTSGRSEQFF.

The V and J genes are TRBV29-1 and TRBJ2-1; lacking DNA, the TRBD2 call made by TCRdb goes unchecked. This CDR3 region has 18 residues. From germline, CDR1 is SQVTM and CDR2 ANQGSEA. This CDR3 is CSVEGTSGSLSSYNEQFF.

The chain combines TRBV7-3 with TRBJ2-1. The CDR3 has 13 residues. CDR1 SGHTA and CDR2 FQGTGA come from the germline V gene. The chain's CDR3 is CASSFLTADEQFF.

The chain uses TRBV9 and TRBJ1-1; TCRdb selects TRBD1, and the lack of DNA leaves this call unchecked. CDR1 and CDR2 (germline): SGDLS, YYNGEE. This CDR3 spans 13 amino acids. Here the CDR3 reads CASTRTGDTEAFF. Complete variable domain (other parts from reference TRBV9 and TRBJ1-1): DSGVTQTPKHLITATGQRVTLRCSPRSGDLSVYWYQQSLDQGLQFLIQYYNGEERAKGNILERFSAQQFPDLHSELNLSSLELGDSALYFCASTRTGDTEAFFGQGTRLTVV.

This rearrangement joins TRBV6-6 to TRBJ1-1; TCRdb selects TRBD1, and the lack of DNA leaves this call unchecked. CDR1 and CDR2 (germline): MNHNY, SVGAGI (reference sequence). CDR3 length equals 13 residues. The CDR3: CASSPTGGTEAFF.

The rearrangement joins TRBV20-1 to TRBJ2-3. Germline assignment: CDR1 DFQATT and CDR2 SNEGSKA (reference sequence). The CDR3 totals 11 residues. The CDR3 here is CSAREVDTQYF.

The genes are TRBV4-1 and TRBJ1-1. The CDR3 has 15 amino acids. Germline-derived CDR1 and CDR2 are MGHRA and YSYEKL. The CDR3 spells CASSQDRWKNTEAFF.

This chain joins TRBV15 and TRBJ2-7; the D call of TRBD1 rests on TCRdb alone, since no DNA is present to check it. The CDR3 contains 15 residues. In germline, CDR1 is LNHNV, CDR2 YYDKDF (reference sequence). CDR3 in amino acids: CATSRARGLGYEQYF. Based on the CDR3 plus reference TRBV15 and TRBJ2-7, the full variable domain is DAMVIQNPRYQVTQFGKPVTLSCSQTLNHNVMYWYQQKSSQAPKLLFHYYDKDFNNEADTPDNFQSRRPNTSFCFLDIRSPGLGDTAMYLCATSRARGLGYEQYFGPGTRLTVT.

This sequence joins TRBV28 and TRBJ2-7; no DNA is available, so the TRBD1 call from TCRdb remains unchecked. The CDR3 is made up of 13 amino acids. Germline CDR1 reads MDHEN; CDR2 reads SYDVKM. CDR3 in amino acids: CASSLPGIYEQYF. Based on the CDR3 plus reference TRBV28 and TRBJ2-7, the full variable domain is DVKVTQSSRYLVKRTGEKVFLECVQDMDHENMFWYRQDPGLGLRLIYFSYDVKMKEKGDIPEGYSVSREKKERFSLILESASTNQTSMYLCASSLPGIYEQYFGPGTRLTVT.

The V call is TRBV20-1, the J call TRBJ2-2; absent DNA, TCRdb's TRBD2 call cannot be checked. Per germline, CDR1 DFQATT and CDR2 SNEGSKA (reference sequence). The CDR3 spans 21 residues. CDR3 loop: CSAKSFAGTSGAMTNTGELFF.

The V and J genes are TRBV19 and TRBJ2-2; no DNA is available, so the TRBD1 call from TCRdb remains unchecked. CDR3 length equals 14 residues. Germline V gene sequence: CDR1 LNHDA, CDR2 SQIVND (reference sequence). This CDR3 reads CASRPAPDGGELFF.

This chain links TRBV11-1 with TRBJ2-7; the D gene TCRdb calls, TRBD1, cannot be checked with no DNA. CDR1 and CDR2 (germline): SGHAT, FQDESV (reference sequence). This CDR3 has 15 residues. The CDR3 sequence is CASSLVGGGTYEQYF.

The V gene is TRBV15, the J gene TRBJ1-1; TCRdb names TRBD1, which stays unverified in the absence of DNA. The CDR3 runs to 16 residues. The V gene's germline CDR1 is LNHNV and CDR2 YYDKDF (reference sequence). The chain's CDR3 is CATSTFGAYLGTEAFF. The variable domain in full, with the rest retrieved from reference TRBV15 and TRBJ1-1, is DAMVIQNPRYQVTQFGKPVTLSCSQTLNHNVMYWYQQKSSQAPKLLFHYYDKDFNNEADTPDNFQSRRPNTSFCFLDIRSPGLGDTAMYLCATSTFGAYLGTEAFFGQGTRLTVV.

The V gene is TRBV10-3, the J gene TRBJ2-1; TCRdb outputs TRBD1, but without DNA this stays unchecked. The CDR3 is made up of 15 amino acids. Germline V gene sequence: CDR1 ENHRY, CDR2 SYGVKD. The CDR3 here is CAISPGQGGYNEQFF.

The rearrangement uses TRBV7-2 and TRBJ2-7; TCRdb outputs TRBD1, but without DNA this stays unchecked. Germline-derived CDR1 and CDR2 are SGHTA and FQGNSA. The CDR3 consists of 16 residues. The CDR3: CASSHGPSDRPYEQYF.

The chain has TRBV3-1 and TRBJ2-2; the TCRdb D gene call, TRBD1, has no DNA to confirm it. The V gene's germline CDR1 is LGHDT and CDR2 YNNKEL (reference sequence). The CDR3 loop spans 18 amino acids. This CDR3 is CASSQDLDRMENTGELFF.

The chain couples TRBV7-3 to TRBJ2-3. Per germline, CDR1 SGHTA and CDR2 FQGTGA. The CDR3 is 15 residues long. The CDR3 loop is CASSLENSRTDTQYF.

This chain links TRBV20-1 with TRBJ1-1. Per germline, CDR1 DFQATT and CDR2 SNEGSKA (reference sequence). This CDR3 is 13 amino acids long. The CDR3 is CSATSESDTEAFF.

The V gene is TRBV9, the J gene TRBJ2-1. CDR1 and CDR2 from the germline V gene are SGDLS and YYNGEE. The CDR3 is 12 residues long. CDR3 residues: CASSDGYNEQFF.

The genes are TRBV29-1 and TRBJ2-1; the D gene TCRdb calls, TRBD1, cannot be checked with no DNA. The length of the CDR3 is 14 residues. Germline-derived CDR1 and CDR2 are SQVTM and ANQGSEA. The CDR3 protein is CSVVSGVPGREQFF.

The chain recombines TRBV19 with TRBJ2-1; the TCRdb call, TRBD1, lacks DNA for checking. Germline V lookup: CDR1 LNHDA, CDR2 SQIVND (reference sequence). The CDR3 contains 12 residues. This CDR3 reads CASSIPGGEQFF.

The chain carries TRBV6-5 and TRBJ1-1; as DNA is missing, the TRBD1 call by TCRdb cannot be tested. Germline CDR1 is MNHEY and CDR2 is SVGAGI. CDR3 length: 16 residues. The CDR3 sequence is CASSYNRDSIGTEAFF.

The CDR3 reads CASSLKGQPNTEAFF. The chain links TRBV12-3 or TRBV12-4 to TRBJ1-1; TCRdb's D call, TRBD1, is unchecked because there is no DNA. This CDR3 is built from 15 residues.

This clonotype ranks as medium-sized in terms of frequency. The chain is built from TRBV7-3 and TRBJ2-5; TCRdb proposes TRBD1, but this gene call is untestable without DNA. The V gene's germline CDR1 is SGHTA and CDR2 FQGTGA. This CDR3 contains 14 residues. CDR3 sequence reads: CASSPTGGGETQYF.